What follows describes a single T cell receptor (beta chain). These data are taken from a study of blood T cell repertoires in COVID-19. Germline CDR1 is LGHNT and CDR2 is FRNRAP. This CDR3 contains 15 residues. Trimming cost V 0 bases and J 6 bases, with 12 bases left between them. Produced via immunoSEQ multiplex PCR; TCRdb's table is partial and in-frame only. The sample has 250,000 to 300,000 clones; about 88% are singletons. The chain carries TRBV12-5 and TRBJ2-1; D gene ambiguous. The receptor comes from a man aged 18 to 29 with active or convalescent COVID-19. Sequenced material: peripheral blood. The CDR3 loop reads CASGLVPLRVNEQFF. The CDR3 nucleotides read TGTGCTAGTGGTTTGGTACCTCTTCGGGTCAATGAGCAGTTCTTC.